Reported below is one T cell receptor beta chain. The study drew all its donors from Caucasian adults living in Nashville, Tennessee. The data belong to a study of shared clonotypes between healthy human individuals. Germline CDR1 reads SGHNT; CDR2 reads YENEEA. The CDR3 is 14 residues long. Trimming stripped 1 base from V and 0 bases from J, with 7 bases between. Unsorted PBMC replicate PCRs drew on roughly 290 ng DNA, representing around 30,000 T cell genomes. The method was immunoSEQ multiplex PCR; TCRdb's version includes in-frame clones alone and lacks a portion of them. This table holds some 450,000 clones, 60% to 80% found once.

The chain recombines TRBV11-3 with TRBJ2-7; D is uncertain. Sequenced material: PBMCs. The TCR comes from a woman between 35 and 50 years old in good health. Some clones in this sample may be carry-over from other donors' samples. The CDR3 bases are TGTGCCAGCAGCTTAGGTGGAATCTCCTACGAGCAGTACTTC. Residues: CASSLGGISYEQYF.